This TCR beta chain was identified in a study of cytomegalovirus exposure and HLA in healthy donors. Background on the study: Just over 80% of 398 genotyped donors fell in the Caucasian-associated ancestry cluster.

Overall study findings and caveats: In a later analysis, V- and J-gene trimming of beta chains associated with a DCLRE1C missense variant, replicated independently.

The PCR contained 60 Vbeta and 13 Jbeta primers. The method was immunoSEQ multiplex PCR; TCRdb's version includes in-frame clones alone and lacks a portion of them. The sample has about 89,000 clones, roughly 85% seen once; the top ten hold 7.4%. A remark on this clone: Its cognate antigen is unknown.

The CDR3 runs 15 residues. Germline loops: CDR1 SGDLS, CDR2 YYNGEE. V dropped 4 bases and J dropped 2 bases, with 15 bases sitting between them. The receptor was isolated from a man in his forties or fifties in good health and CMV-seropositive. The rearrangement uses TRBV9 and TRBJ1-1; unclear D gene. Material for sequencing was PBMCs. CDR3 residues: CASSPLHYSNTEAFF. The CDR3, as DNA: TGTGCCAGCAGCCCCCTTCATTACTCTAACACTGAAGCTTTCTTT.